One sample yielded the 27 T cell receptor beta chains listed below, sequenced in a study of PD-1 blockade in mismatch repair-deficient tumors. Method: immunoSEQ multiplex PCR; TCRdb's copy keeps in-frame clones and lacks some. The sample has 70,000 to 90,000 clones, about 82% seen once; the top ten hold roughly 5.5%. Material: peripheral blood, obtained 44 weeks after starting pembrolizumab. The receptors were gathered from an adult with mismatch repair-deficient cancer.

The CDR3 nucleotides read TGTGCCAGCAAAGCCTCCAGAAATAATGAAAAACTGTTTTTT. Its protein is CASKASRNNEKLFF. The gene calls are TRBV5-8 and TRBJ1-4; the D is unclear. Trimming took 6 bases from V and 4 from J, leaving 13 bases between them. Germline CDR1 SGHTS, CDR2 YDEGEE. The CDR3 totals 14 residues. Full variable domain (outside the CDR3, taken from reference TRBV5-8 and TRBJ1-4): EAGVTQSPTHLIKTRGQQATLRCSPISGHTSVYWYQQALGLGLQFLLWYDEGEERNRGNFPPRFSGRQFPNYSSELNVNALELEDSALYLCASKASRNNEKLFFGSGTQLSVL.

Within the sample, this clone is medium-sized (0.01 to 0.1%). The chain couples TRBV2 to TRBJ1-2, with D uncertain. CDR1 and CDR2 (germline): SNHLY, FYNNEI. This CDR3 spans 12 amino acids. Between the trimmed V and J ends, which lost 2 bases and 4 bases, there was a span of 5 bases. The CDR3 DNA reads TGTGCCAGCAGTGAACGAATCTATGGCTACACCTTC. This translates into CASSERIYGYTF.

The rearrangement uses TRBV7-1 and TRBJ1-2, with a weak D call TRBD1 (5 bases). TRBV7-1 is noted as an ORF with a role that remains uncertain. V shed 4 bases and J shed 1 base, with 13 bases lying between them. This CDR3 has 15 amino acids. The CDR3 region has the DNA TGTGCCAGCAGCTGGGGATCAGGGAGTAACTATGGCTACACCTTC. Amino acids: CASSWGSGSNYGYTF.

The CDR3 coding sequence is TGTGCCAGCAGCTTGGATCTTGACAACTACTATGGCTACACCTTC. This translates into CASSLDLDNYYGYTF. The rearrangement joins TRBV5-5 to TRBJ1-2; no firm D call. The germline gives CDR1 SGHKS, CDR2 YYEKEE (reference sequence). Between the trimmed V and J ends, which lost 0 bases and 3 bases, there was a span of 12 bases. The CDR3 totals 15 residues.

V gene TRBV2 combines with J gene TRBJ2-3; 8 bases align to TRBD2. The ends lost 3 bases at V and 2 bases at J; junction bases unmatched: 4. Germline V gene data show CDR1 as SNHLY and CDR2 as FYNNEI. CDR3 length: 15 amino acids. CDR3 DNA sequence: TGTGCCAGCAGTGACGCGACTAGCGACACAGATACGCAGTATTTT. Residues: CASSDATSDTDTQYF.

V usage is TRBV6-1 and J usage is TRBJ2-5; 7 nucleotides line up with TRBD2. CDR3 length equals 15 residues. Losses at the gene ends were 2 bases for V and 5 bases for J; bases not matched to a gene: 8. CDR1 and CDR2 from the germline V gene are MNHNS and SASEGT. The CDR3: CASSEIGGNAETQYF. In nucleotides, the CDR3 is TGTGCCAGCAGTGAAATCGGGGGGAATGCTGAGACCCAGTACTTC.

V gene TRBV7-8 combines with J gene TRBJ2-1; D unresolved. V lost 1 base and J 9 bases, leaving 16 bases between the germline ends. Germline assignment: CDR1 SGHVS and CDR2 FQNEAQ. This CDR3 has 15 amino acids. The CDR3 spells CASSLDVQNVGEQFF. CDR3 DNA: TGTGCCAGCAGCTTAGACGTCCAGAATGTCGGTGAGCAGTTCTTC. The full variable domain, completed using reference TRBV7-8 and TRBJ2-1, is GAGVSQSPRYKVAKRGQDVALRCDPISGHVSLFWYQQALGQGPEFLTYFQNEAQLDKSGLPSDRFFAERPEGSVSTLKIQRTQQEDSAVYLCASSLDVQNVGEQFFGPGTRLTVL.

The chain links TRBV4-3 to TRBJ1-2; D not certain. CDR1 and CDR2 (germline): LGHNA, YSLEER. The CDR3 sequence is 13 residues long. Deletions cut 1 base from V and 8 bases from J, with 11 bases between. The CDR3 bases are TGCGCCAGCAGCCAAGCTTACGGACGAGGCTACACCTTC. This translates into CASSQAYGRGYTF.

This sequence joins TRBV19 and TRBJ1-4, with D possibly TRBD1 on 6 matching bases. V gave up 6 bases and J gave up 3 bases, with 14 bases separating them. This CDR3 contains 15 residues. CDR1 is LNHDA and CDR2 is SQIVND in the germline V gene (reference sequence). CDR3 sequence (DNA): TGTGCCAGTAGGGGGGGGACACCGTCTAATGAAAAACTGTTTTTT. As protein: CASRGGTPSNEKLFF.

The chain is built from TRBV15 and TRBJ2-7; a weak D match, TRBD1 (6 bases). The CDR3 covers 14 residues. Trimming stripped 6 bases from V and 2 bases from J, with 14 bases between. The germline CDR1 and CDR2 sequences are LNHNV and YYDKDF (reference sequence). As DNA, the CDR3 is TGTGCCACCAGTTCACGTACAGGGACCTACGAGCAGTACTTC. Encoded protein: CATSSRTGTYEQYF. Complete variable domain (other parts from reference TRBV15 and TRBJ2-7): DAMVIQNPRYQVTQFGKPVTLSCSQTLNHNVMYWYQQKSSQAPKLLFHYYDKDFNNEADTPDNFQSRRPNTSFCFLDIRSPGLGDTAMYLCATSSRTGTYEQYFGPGTRLTVT.

Turning to this clone: An end of the junction does not agree with germline; a read error may underlie this. The V and J genes are TRBV11-3 and TRBJ1-2; D not resolved. This CDR3 comprises 15 residues. Germline CDR1 reads SGHNT; CDR2 reads YENEEA. Here the CDR3 DNA reads TGTGCCAGCAGCATAGAAGCGGAGATCAACTATGGCTACACCTTC. It encodes CASSIEAEINYGYTF. The entire variable domain, with the rest obtained from reference TRBV11-3 and TRBJ1-2, is as follows: EAGVVQSPRYKIIEKKQPVAFWCNPISGHNTLYWYLQNLGQGPELLIRYENEEAVDDSQLPKDRFSAERLKGVDSTLKIQPAELGDSAVYLCASSIEAEINYGYTFGSGTRLTVV.

This clone was seen only once. V usage is TRBV7-2 and J usage is TRBJ2-1; 7 bases line up with TRBD2. Germline CDR1 SGHTA, CDR2 FQGNSA. Losses at the gene ends were 4 bases for V and 5 bases for J; bases not matched to a gene: 11. This CDR3 spans 16 amino acids. CDR3 loop: CASSSLTGGWDNEQFF. The CDR3 DNA is TGTGCCAGCAGCTCCTTAACGGGAGGATGGGACAATGAGCAGTTCTTC.

The rearrangement joins TRBV6-1 to TRBJ1-2; no firm D call. V was shortened by 7 bases and J by 0 bases, with 9 bases between the two germline ends. The CDR3 is made up of 13 amino acids. Germline-derived CDR1 and CDR2 are MNHNS and SASEGT. Here the CDR3 reads CASISQTNYGYTF. CDR3 nucleotide sequence: TGTGCCAGCATATCGCAGACTAACTATGGCTACACCTTC.

The V call is TRBV19, the J call TRBJ2-6, with a tentative D call TRBD1 (5 bases). Trimming removed 5 bases at V and 0 bases at J, with 8 bases between. This CDR3 is built from 15 residues. Germline V CDR1 and CDR2: LNHDA, SQIVND (reference sequence). In nucleotides, the CDR3 is TGTGCCAGTAGTCGACAGAGCTCTGGGGCCAACGTCCTGACTTTC. It translates to CASSRQSSGANVLTF.

This rearrangement joins TRBV5-1 to TRBJ2-3; 15 bases align to TRBD2. V lost 4 bases, J lost 2 bases, and 5 bases stayed unmatched. This CDR3 has 17 amino acids. Per the germline V gene, CDR1 is SGHRS and CDR2 is YFSETQ. The CDR3 bases are TGCGCCAGCAGCACCGGACTAGCGGGAGGGGACACAGATACGCAGTATTTT. Translating gives CASSTGLAGGDTDTQYF.

The chain carries TRBV7-3 and TRBJ1-2; D is unclear. V lost 4 bases and J 4 bases, leaving 13 bases between the germline ends. The CDR3 runs 14 residues. Germline CDR1 and CDR2: SGHTA and FQGTGA. The CDR3 spells CASSSSAGLYGYTF. The DNA of the CDR3 is TGTGCCAGCAGCTCGTCGGCAGGACTCTATGGCTACACCTTC.

This clone was found once. The chain is built from TRBV5-1 and TRBJ2-7; the D gene is possibly TRBD2 (5 bases). Trimming removed 2 bases at V and 3 bases at J, with 18 bases between. This CDR3 has 16 residues. Looked up from germline, CDR1 is SGHRS and CDR2 is YFSETQ. The CDR3 DNA sequence: TGCGCCAGCAGCTTCGGTGGGTTGGGTGCGGGCTACGAGCAGTACTTC. This codes for CASSFGGLGAGYEQYF.

The chain is built from TRBV11-2 and TRBJ2-1, with a tentative D call TRBD1 (6 bases). The CDR3 has 15 residues. CDR1 is SGHAT and CDR2 is FQNNGV in the germline V gene. Trimming shortened V by 4 bases and J by 9 bases, and 19 bases separated the two germline ends. CDR3 in amino acids: CASSSQSYRETEQFF. The CDR3 region has the DNA TGTGCCAGCAGCTCCCAATCGTACAGGGAGACTGAGCAGTTCTTC.

CDR3 region: CASSLGTRETGNEQFF. The CDR3 DNA sequence: TGCGCCAGCAGCTTGGGGACTCGGGAGACGGGCAATGAGCAGTTCTTC. V gene TRBV5-1 combines with J gene TRBJ2-1; D perhaps matches TRBD2 (6 bases). Germline lookup yields CDR1 SGHRS and CDR2 YFSETQ. This CDR3 region has 16 residues. V was shortened by 0 bases and J by 6 bases, with 16 bases between the two germline ends. The variable domain in full, completed from reference TRBV5-1 and TRBJ2-1, reads KAGVTQTPRYLIKTRGQQVTLSCSPISGHRSVSWYQQTPGQGLQFLFEYFSETQRNKGNFPGRFSGRQFSNSRSEMNVSTLELGDSALYLCASSLGTRETGNEQFFGPGTRLTVL.

The chain is built from TRBV4-1 and TRBJ2-3, with 7 bases aligning to TRBD2. The CDR3 has 18 amino acids. Trimming at V came to 0 bases and at J to 0 bases, leaving 9 bases not matched to a gene. The germline CDR1 and CDR2 sequences are MGHRA and YSYEKL. In DNA, the CDR3 is TGCGCCAGCAGCCAAGAAATAGGGCGGGAGTGGAGCACAGATACGCAGTATTTT. It specifies CASSQEIGREWSTDTQYF.

The V and J genes are TRBV25-1 and TRBJ2-7, with 7 bases identical to TRBD1. The CDR3 sequence is 13 residues long. Germline lookup yields CDR1 MGHDK and CDR2 SYGVNS. Unmatched junction bases numbered 8, after V lost 7 bases and J lost 5 bases. The CDR3 sequence: CASTRTGGNEQYF. Here the CDR3 DNA reads TGTGCCAGCACCAGGACAGGAGGTAACGAGCAGTACTTC.

This chain links TRBV7-3 with TRBJ1-1, with unresolved D. Trimming took off 5 bases at V and 4 bases at J, with 11 bases between the two ends. Germline V gene data show CDR1 as SGHTA and CDR2 as FQGTGA. This CDR3 comprises 13 residues. The CDR3 is CASSPTGFTEAFF. In DNA form, the CDR3 reads TGTGCCAGCAGCCCGACGGGTTTCACTGAAGCTTTCTTT.

The rearrangement links TRBV6-6 to TRBJ1-1; 9 bases match TRBD1. V was clipped by 7 bases and J by 1 base; unmatched bases: 10. This CDR3 region has 16 residues. Looked up from germline, CDR1 is MNHNY and CDR2 is SVGAGI (reference sequence). The CDR3 spells CASNYPLGQGNTEAFF. The CDR3 DNA follows: TGTGCCAGCAACTACCCCTTGGGACAGGGGAACACTGAAGCTTTCTTT.

This chain uses TRBV5-6 with TRBJ1-5; no clear D. Germline lookup yields CDR1 SGHDT and CDR2 YYEEEE. The CDR3 sequence is 12 residues long. Trimming pared 3 bases from V and 7 bases from J, leaving 8 bases between. DNA of the CDR3: TGTGCCAGCAGCTATTTGTACCAGCCCCAGCATTTT. Amino acid sequence: CASSYLYQPQHF.

This clone was detected once. The chain is built from TRBV5-1 and TRBJ1-5; D unclear. The CDR3 length is 13 residues. The ends were cut back, 2 bases at V and 6 bases at J, with 9 bases in the middle. CDR1 is SGHRS, CDR2 YFSETQ, per germline. The CDR3 DNA reads TGCGCCAGCAGCTTAGGTCCGGGTCAGCCCCAGCATTTT. Amino acid sequence: CASSLGPGQPQHF. The full variable domain, completed using reference TRBV5-1 and TRBJ1-5, is KAGVTQTPRYLIKTRGQQVTLSCSPISGHRSVSWYQQTPGQGLQFLFEYFSETQRNKGNFPGRFSGRQFSNSRSEMNVSTLELGDSALYLCASSLGPGQPQHFGDGTRLSIL.

The rearrangement joins TRBV18 to TRBJ2-7; TRBD1 matches 7 bases. The CDR3 contains 14 residues. CDR1 is KGHSH, CDR2 LQKENI, per germline. The V gene end was trimmed by 3 bases and the J gene end by 5 bases; junction bases not matched to a gene: 7. CDR3 region: CASSPVTGSNEQYF. The DNA for the CDR3 is TGTGCCAGCTCACCTGTGACAGGGTCTAACGAGCAGTACTTC.

The chain uses TRBV7-9 and TRBJ2-7; 11 bases agree with TRBD2. CDR3 length: 16 amino acids. Germline CDR1 reads SEHNR; CDR2 reads FQNEAQ (reference sequence). Trimming cost V 2 bases and J 6 bases; bases outside gene matches: 9. CDR3 region: CASSLWGSGRAGEQYF. Written as DNA, the CDR3 is TGTGCCAGCAGCTTATGGGGTAGCGGGAGGGCTGGCGAGCAGTACTTC.